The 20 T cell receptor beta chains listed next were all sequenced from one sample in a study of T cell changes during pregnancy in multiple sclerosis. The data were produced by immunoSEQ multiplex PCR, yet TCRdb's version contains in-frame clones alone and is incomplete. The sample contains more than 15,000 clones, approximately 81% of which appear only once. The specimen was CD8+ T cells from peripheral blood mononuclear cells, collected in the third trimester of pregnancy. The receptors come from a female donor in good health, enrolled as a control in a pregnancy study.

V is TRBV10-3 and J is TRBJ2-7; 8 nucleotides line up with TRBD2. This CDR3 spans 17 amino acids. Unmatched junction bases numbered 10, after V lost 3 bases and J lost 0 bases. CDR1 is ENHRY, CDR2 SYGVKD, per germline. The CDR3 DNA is TGTGCCATCAGTGACCCCGGGGGGGCTAGCGGCTCCTACGAGCAGTACTTC. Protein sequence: CAISDPGGASGSYEQYF.

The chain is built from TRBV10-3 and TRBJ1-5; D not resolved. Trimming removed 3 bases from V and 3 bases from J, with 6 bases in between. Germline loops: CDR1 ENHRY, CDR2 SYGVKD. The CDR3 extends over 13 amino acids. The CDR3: CAISEPYNQPQHF. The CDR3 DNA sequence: TGTGCCATCAGTGAACCCTACAATCAGCCCCAGCATTTT.

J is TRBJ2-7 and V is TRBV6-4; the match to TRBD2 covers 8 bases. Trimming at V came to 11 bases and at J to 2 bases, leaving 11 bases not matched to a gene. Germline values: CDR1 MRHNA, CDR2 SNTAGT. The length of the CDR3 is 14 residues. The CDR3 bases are TGTGCCGCAGGACCCGGCGGGAGGACCTACGAGCAGTACTTC. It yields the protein CAAGPGGRTYEQYF.

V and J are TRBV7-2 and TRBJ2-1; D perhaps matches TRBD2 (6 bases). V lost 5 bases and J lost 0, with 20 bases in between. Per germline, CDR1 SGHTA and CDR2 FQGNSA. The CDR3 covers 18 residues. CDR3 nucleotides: TGTGCCAGCAGCCCCCAGGCGGCTAGCGTTATCTCCTACAATGAGCAGTTCTTC. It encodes CASSPQAASVISYNEQFF.

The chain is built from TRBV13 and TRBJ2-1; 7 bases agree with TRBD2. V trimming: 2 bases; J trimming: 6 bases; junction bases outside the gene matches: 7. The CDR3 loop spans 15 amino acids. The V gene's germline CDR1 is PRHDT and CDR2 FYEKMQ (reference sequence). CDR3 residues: CASSLSRDYGNEQFF. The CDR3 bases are TGTGCCAGCAGCTTATCAAGGGACTACGGCAATGAGCAGTTCTTC.

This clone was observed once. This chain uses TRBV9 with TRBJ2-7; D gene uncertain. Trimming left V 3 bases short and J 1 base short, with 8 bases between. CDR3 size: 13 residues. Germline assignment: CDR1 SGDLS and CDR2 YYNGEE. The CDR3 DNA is TGTGCCAGCAGCGCGACTCCTTCCTACGAGCAGTACTTC. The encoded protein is CASSATPSYEQYF.

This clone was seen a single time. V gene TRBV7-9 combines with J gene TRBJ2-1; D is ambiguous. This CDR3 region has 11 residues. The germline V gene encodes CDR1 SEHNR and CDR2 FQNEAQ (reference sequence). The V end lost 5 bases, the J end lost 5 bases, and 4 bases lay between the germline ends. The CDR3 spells CASSLNNEQFF. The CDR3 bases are TGTGCCAGCAGCCTTAACAATGAGCAGTTCTTC.

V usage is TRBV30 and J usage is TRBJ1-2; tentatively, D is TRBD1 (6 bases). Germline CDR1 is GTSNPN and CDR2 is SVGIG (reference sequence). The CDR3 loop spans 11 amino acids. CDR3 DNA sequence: TGTGCTTTCGGACAGCCCTATGGCTACACCTTC. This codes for CAFGQPYGYTF. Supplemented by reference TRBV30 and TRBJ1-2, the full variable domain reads SQTIHQWPATLVQPVGSPLSLECTVEGTSNPNLYWYRQAAGRGLQLLFYSVGIGQISSEVPQNLSASRPQDRQFILSSKKLLLSDSGFYLCAFGQPYGYTFGSGTRLTVV.

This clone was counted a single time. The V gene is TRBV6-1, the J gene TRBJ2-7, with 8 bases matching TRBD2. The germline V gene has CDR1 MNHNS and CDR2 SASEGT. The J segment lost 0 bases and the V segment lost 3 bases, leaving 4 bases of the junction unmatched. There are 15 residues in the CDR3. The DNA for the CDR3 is TGTGCCAGCAGTGACTGGCTAGCGGGCTCCTACGAGCAGTACTTC. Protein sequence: CASSDWLAGSYEQYF.

CDR3 coding DNA: TGTGCCAGCAGTGAAGGCTGGCAGGGGATCTACGAGCAGTACTTC. This sequence encodes CASSEGWQGIYEQYF. The rearrangement uses TRBV6-1 and TRBJ2-7, with D maybe TRBD1 (6 bases). The CDR3 sequence is 15 residues long. CDR1 and CDR2 (germline): MNHNS, SASEGT. Trimming took off 1 base at V and 3 bases at J, with 13 bases between the two ends.

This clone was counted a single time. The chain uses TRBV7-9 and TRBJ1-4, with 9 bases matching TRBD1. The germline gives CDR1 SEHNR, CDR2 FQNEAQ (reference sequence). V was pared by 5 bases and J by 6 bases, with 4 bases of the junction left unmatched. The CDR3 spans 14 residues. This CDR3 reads CASSRTGEDEKLFF. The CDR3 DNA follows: TGTGCCAGCAGCCGGACAGGGGAGGATGAAAAACTGTTTTTT.

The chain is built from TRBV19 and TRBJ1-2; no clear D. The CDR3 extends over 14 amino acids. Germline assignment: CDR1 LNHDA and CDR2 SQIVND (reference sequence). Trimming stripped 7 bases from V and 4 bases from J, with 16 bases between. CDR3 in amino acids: CASTGEWELYGYTF. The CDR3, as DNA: TGTGCCAGTACCGGCGAATGGGAGCTCTATGGCTACACCTTC.

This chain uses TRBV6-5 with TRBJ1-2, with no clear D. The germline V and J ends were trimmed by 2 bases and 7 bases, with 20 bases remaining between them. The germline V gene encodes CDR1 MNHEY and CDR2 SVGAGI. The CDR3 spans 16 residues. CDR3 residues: CASSYGLGTPSGGYTF. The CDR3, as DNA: TGTGCCAGCAGTTACGGGTTAGGTACGCCGTCGGGTGGCTACACCTTC.

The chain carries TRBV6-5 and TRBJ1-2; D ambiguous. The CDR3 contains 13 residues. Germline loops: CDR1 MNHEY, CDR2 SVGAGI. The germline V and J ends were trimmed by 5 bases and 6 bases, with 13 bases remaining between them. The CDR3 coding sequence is TGTGCCAGCAGTCGTACGGAGGCGGATGGCTACACCTTC. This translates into CASSRTEADGYTF.

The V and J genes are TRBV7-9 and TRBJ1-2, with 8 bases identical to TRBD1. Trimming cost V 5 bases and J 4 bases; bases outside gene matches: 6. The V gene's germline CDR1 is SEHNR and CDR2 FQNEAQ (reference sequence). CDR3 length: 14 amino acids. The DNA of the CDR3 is TGTGCCAGCAGCCTCTGGGGGACAGGCTATGGCTACACCTTC. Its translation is CASSLWGTGYGYTF.

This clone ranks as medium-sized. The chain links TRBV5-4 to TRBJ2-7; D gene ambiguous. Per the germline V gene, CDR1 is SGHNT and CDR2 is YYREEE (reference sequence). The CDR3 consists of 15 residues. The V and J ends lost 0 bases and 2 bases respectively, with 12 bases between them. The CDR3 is CASSLEETGAYEQYF. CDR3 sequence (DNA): TGTGCCAGCAGCTTGGAGGAGACTGGAGCCTACGAGCAGTACTTC.

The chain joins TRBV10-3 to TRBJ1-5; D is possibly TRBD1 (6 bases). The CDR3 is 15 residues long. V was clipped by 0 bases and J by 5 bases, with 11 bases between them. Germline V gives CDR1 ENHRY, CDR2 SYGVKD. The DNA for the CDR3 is TGTGCCATCAGTGAGTCGGAACAGGGACATCAGCCCCAGCATTTT. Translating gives CAISESEQGHQPQHF.

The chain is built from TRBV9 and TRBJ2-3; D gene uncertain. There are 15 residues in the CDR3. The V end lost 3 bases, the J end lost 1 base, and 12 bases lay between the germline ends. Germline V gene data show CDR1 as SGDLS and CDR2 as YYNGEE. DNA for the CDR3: TGTGCCAGCAGCGGCCCGCAGGATGGCACAGATACGCAGTATTTT. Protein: CASSGPQDGTDTQYF. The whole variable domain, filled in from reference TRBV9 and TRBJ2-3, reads DSGVTQTPKHLITATGQRVTLRCSPRSGDLSVYWYQQSLDQGLQFLIQYYNGEERAKGNILERFSAQQFPDLHSELNLSSLELGDSALYFCASSGPQDGTDTQYFGPGTRLTVL.

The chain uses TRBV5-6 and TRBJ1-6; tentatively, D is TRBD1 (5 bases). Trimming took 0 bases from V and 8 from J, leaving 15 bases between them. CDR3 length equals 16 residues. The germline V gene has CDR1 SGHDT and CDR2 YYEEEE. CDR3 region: CASSLVGGVVDSPLHF. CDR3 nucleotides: TGTGCCAGCAGCTTGGTAGGAGGGGTCGTTGATTCACCCCTCCACTTT.

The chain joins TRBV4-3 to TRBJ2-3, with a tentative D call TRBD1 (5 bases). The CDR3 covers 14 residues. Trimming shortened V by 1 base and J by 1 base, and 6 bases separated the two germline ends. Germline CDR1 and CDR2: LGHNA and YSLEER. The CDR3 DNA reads TGCGCCAGCAGCCAAGTAGGGGGCACAGATACGCAGTATTTT. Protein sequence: CASSQVGGTDTQYF.